What follows are 13 T cell receptor beta chains derived from one specimen sequenced in a study of cytotoxic CD8 clonotypes in ibrutinib-treated CLL. The table came from immunoSEQ multiplex PCR; TCRdb's copy has only in-frame clones and leaves some out. The top ten hold roughly 2% of the sample, which has 130,000 or so clones, 80% to 90% seen once. Sequencing used PBMCs, obtained after 24 months of ibrutinib treatment. These receptors were collected from a human donor with chronic lymphocytic leukemia.

The chain combines TRBV6-5 with TRBJ2-1, with unresolved D. V gave up 5 bases and J gave up 1 base, with 12 bases separating them. The CDR3 consists of 15 residues. The germline V gene has CDR1 MNHEY and CDR2 SVGAGI. The CDR3 reads CASSSHTESYNEQFF. CDR3 coding DNA: TGTGCCAGCAGTAGCCACACCGAGTCCTACAATGAGCAGTTCTTC.

The chain links TRBV5-6 to TRBJ1-5; the match to TRBD1 covers 8 bases. The CDR3 totals 14 residues. J was trimmed by 2 bases and V by 3 bases; bases with no gene match: 1. CDR1 and CDR2 (germline): SGHDT, YYEEEE. The DNA for the CDR3 is TGTGCCAGCAGCTGGGGACAGGGCAATCAGCCCCAGCATTTT. This codes for CASSWGQGNQPQHF.

This chain links TRBV30 with TRBJ2-6; perhaps D is TRBD1 or TRBD2 (6 bases each). The ends were cut back, 8 bases at V and 0 bases at J, with 14 bases in the middle. The CDR3 is 15 amino acids. The germline gives CDR1 GTSNPN, CDR2 SVGIG (reference sequence). The CDR3 nucleotides are TGTGCCGGGGGGCAGGGCACCTCTGGGGCCAACGTCCTGACTTTC. Translation: CAGGQGTSGANVLTF.

This clone was picked up one time. The chain employs TRBV5-5 and TRBJ1-2, with 9 bases that match TRBD1. CDR3 length equals 15 residues. CDR1 and CDR2 (germline): SGHKS, YYEKEE (reference sequence). The V segment lost 3 bases and the J segment 8 bases; nucleotides outside the gene matches: 11. For the CDR3, the DNA is TGTGCCAGCAGCTCAGCGGGACAGGGAAGATTGGGCTACACCTTC. Its translation: CASSSAGQGRLGYTF.

This clone occurred once. The chain recombines TRBV9 with TRBJ2-1; 9 nucleotides match TRBD2. CDR3 length: 18 residues. V lost 3 bases to trimming and J lost 7 bases; unmatched junction nucleotides: 17. The germline gives CDR1 SGDLS, CDR2 YYNGEE. The CDR3 reads CASSATQLTGLAVNEQFF. DNA for the CDR3: TGTGCCAGCAGCGCAACTCAATTGACGGGACTAGCAGTTAATGAGCAGTTCTTC.

Only a few counts were recorded for this clone. V is TRBV7-2 and J is TRBJ2-7, with D possibly being TRBD1 (5 bases). V gave up 5 bases and J gave up 5 bases, with 16 bases separating them. The germline CDR1 and CDR2 sequences are SGHTA and FQGNSA. The CDR3 sequence is 14 residues long. CDR3 loop: CASSDNVAGNEQYF. For the CDR3, the DNA is TGTGCCAGCAGCGATAACGTGGCAGGGAACGAGCAGTACTTC.

V is TRBV2 and J is TRBJ1-4; D not certain. Trimming removed 6 bases from V and 2 bases from J, with 16 bases in between. Germline-derived CDR1 and CDR2 are SNHLY and FYNNEI. This CDR3 is built from 16 residues. The DNA for the CDR3 is TGTGCCAGCAGCCTTGTCCTGCCTGGGACTAATGAAAAACTGTTTTTT. Amino acids: CASSLVLPGTNEKLFF.

The chain combines TRBV7-9 with TRBJ1-1, with D uncertain. Trimming took off 2 bases at V and 6 bases at J, with 13 bases between the two ends. The CDR3 is made up of 14 amino acids. Germline lookup yields CDR1 SEHNR and CDR2 FQNEAQ (reference sequence). CDR3 protein: CASSLYVGSPEAFF. The CDR3 DNA sequence: TGTGCCAGCAGCTTATATGTGGGGTCACCTGAAGCTTTCTTT. Combining the CDR3 with reference TRBV7-9 and TRBJ1-1 gives the whole variable domain DTGVSQNPRHKITKRGQNVTFRCDPISEHNRLYWYRQTLGQGPEFLTYFQNEAQLEKSRLLSDRFSAERPKGSFSTLEIQRTEQGDSAMYLCASSLYVGSPEAFFGQGTRLTVV.

The J gene is TRBJ2-2, the V gene TRBV4-1; 8 positions agree with TRBD2. Trimming took 0 bases from V and 9 from J; bases not matched to a gene: 6. Germline CDR1 reads MGHRA; CDR2 reads YSYEKL. The length of the CDR3 is 15 residues. The CDR3: CASSQDQLAVRELFF. The CDR3 bases are TGCGCCAGCAGCCAAGATCAACTAGCGGTCCGGGAGCTGTTTTTT.

This chain links TRBV29-1 with TRBJ1-4; D perhaps matches TRBD1 (6 bases). The germline CDR1 and CDR2 sequences are SQVTM and ANQGSEA. The CDR3 contains 11 residues. Trimming stripped 6 bases from V and 7 bases from J, with 9 bases between. The CDR3 is CSVQQGEKLFF. CDR3 coding DNA: TGCAGCGTCCAACAGGGTGAAAAACTGTTTTTT.

V is TRBV27 and J is TRBJ2-3; 7 bases agree with TRBD1. The CDR3 has 15 residues. J was trimmed by 1 base and V by 5 bases; bases with no gene match: 6. The V gene's germline CDR1 is MNHEY and CDR2 SMNVEV (reference sequence). The CDR3 sequence: CASSLRTGGTDTQYF. In DNA form, the CDR3 reads TGTGCCAGCAGTCTCAGGACAGGAGGCACAGATACGCAGTATTTT.

The gene calls are TRBV7-2 and TRBJ2-3, with D unresolved. Germline CDR1 SGHTA, CDR2 FQGNSA. CDR3 length: 16 amino acids. Between the trimmed V and J ends, which lost 5 bases and 0 bases, there was a span of 15 bases. The CDR3 here is CASSTRSRPSTDTQYF. In DNA form, the CDR3 reads TGTGCCAGCAGCACCCGATCCCGCCCTAGCACAGATACGCAGTATTTT.

This clone was counted between two and nine times. The J gene is TRBJ1-5, the V gene TRBV9; D gene uncertain. The CDR3 sequence is 14 residues long. Germline CDR1 SGDLS, CDR2 YYNGEE. Deletions cut 3 bases from V and 9 bases from J, with 16 bases between. For the CDR3, the DNA is TGTGCCAGCAGCGGTAAGGGAGTCTCTTGGCCCCAGCATTTT. Amino acids: CASSGKGVSWPQHF.